Included here is one T cell receptor beta chain sequence, with context. Original analysis: Counts of nucleated cells, estimated from reference gene primer amplification, were obtained. Profiled with immunoSEQ multiplex PCR; TCRdb holds only in-frame clones, not every one. D and trimming were read from the DNA, whereas the V and J calls and clone size are those reported in that table. This sample carries some 70,000 clones, over 75% of them seen once, and the ten largest clones take roughly 2.4%. The CDR3 extends over 17 amino acids. J lost 1 base, V lost 3 bases, and 4 bases had no gene match. The germline CDR1 and CDR2 sequences are LGHNA and YNFKEQ. The record originates from a study of blood T cell repertoires in COVID-19. Study-wide context: COVID-19 samples collected from the United States, Italy and Spain covered acute and convalescent phases. PBMCs, B-cell-depleted T cells, or T cells were the source of the cDNA or gDNA that made up the material.

What was sequenced was peripheral blood. The sequence was collected from a human donor in a cohort sampled during active COVID-19. The chain is built from TRBV4-2 and TRBJ2-2; 11 nucleotides agree with TRBD2. The CDR3 DNA is TGTGCCAGCAGCCAGATAGGACTAGCGGGGAACACCGGGGAGCTGTTTTTT. Translation gives CASSQIGLAGNTGELFF.